Detailed here is one T cell receptor beta chain. Trimming cost V 6 bases and J 2 bases; bases outside gene matches: 5. CDR1 DFQATT and CDR2 SNEGSKA come from the germline V gene (reference sequence). This CDR3 spans 13 amino acids. Amplification of TCR beta CDR3 regions was performed using RNA transcripts as template. Researchers ran a first-round RT-PCR on the TCR CDR3 using the HTBI primer set. TCRdb processed the multiplex PCR reads anew with MiXCR; each CDR3 protein has one entry. The repertoire includes 75,000 to 100,000 distinct CDR3 sequences, 51% of them detected once, and roughly 27% sits in the top ten. The data are from a study of T cells in Graves' hyperthyroidism and ophthalmopathy.

This TCR was recovered from a woman aged 35 to 49 with Graves' hyperthyroidism. The sample was blood. V and J are TRBV20-1 and TRBJ2-7, with 9 positions matching TRBD2. The CDR3 loop reads CSAGLAGTYEQYF. The CDR3 DNA follows: TGCAGTGCGGGGCTAGCGGGAACCTACGAGCAGTACTTC.